This T cell receptor (beta chain) was captured in a study of cytomegalovirus exposure and HLA in healthy donors. The PCR had 60 Vbeta and 13 Jbeta primers. The protocol was immunoSEQ multiplex PCR, while the TCRdb copy is restricted to in-frame clones and leaves out a portion. The sample carries approximately 170,000 clones, over 60% recorded once. The germline V gene has CDR1 SGDLS and CDR2 YYNGEE. This CDR3 comprises 15 residues. Trimming cost V 4 bases and J 5 bases; bases outside gene matches: 7. Comments on this clone: No antigen is known for it.

Whole-study findings and limits: Researchers reported in a later analysis that a missense DCLRE1C variant was tied to TCR beta V- and J-gene trimming. HLA alleles were associated with 15,000 to 20,000 TCR beta sequences in a later analysis at 0.05 false discovery rate.

This clonotype originated in a woman in her forties or fifties in good health and CMV-seronegative. The chain combines TRBV9 with TRBJ2-1; 9 bases align to TRBD2. Sequencing input: PBMCs. The CDR3 is CASSPRLAGHNEQFF. The CDR3 DNA follows: TGTGCCAGCAGCCCACGGCTAGCGGGGCACAATGAGCAGTTCTTC.